Below, 26 T cell receptor beta chains from the same sample are listed, as sequenced in a study of response to subunit inactivated influenza vaccine. One entry per CDR3 protein, called by TCRdb with MiXCR from the RT-PCR reads. The table has 600,000 to 850,000 distinct CDR3 sequences, around 13% seen once; the top ten hold 7.5% to 9%. The sample here was PBMCs from blood, taken 14 days before vaccination. The origin of the receptors is a man between 50 and 59 years old who received an inactivated influenza vaccine.

V is TRBV20-1 and J is TRBJ2-3; D unresolved. CDR3 size: 13 residues. The V end lost 6 bases, the J end lost 1 base, and 11 bases lay between the germline ends. Germline V lookup: CDR1 DFQATT, CDR2 SNEGSKA (reference sequence). CDR3 residues: CSATAKGTDTQYF. In nucleotides, the CDR3 is TGCAGTGCCACCGCCAAGGGCACAGATACGCAGTATTTT.

This clonotype was observed many times. This chain uses TRBV12-3 or TRBV12-4 with TRBJ2-7, with 9 bases matching TRBD1. Trimming removed 6 bases from V and 4 bases from J; junction bases left unmatched: 1. The CDR3 loop spans 12 amino acids. CDR3 protein: CASRGTGYEQYF. The CDR3 nucleotides read TGTGCCAGCAGAGGGACAGGGTACGAGCAGTACTTC.

This sequence joins TRBV20-1 and TRBJ2-5; D may be TRBD1 or TRBD2 (5 bases each). CDR1 and CDR2 from the germline V gene are DFQATT and SNEGSKA (reference sequence). The CDR3 runs 14 residues. The V and J ends lost 3 bases and 0 bases respectively, with 11 bases between them. CDR3 sequence reads: CSARDGGNQETQYF. In DNA, the CDR3 is TGCAGTGCTAGGGATGGGGGAAACCAAGAGACCCAGTACTTC.

The V call is TRBV5-1, the J call TRBJ2-1, with 7 bases aligning to TRBD2. Losses at the gene ends were 4 bases for V and 2 bases for J; bases not matched to a gene: 12. Germline V gene lookup returns CDR1 SGHRS and CDR2 YFSETQ. The CDR3 is made up of 17 amino acids. In DNA, the CDR3 is TGCGCCAGCAGCCATCAACCGGGACTATCGGCCTACAATGAGCAGTTCTTC. Translated, it gives CASSHQPGLSAYNEQFF. The full variable domain, completed using reference TRBV5-1 and TRBJ2-1, is KAGVTQTPRYLIKTRGQQVTLSCSPISGHRSVSWYQQTPGQGLQFLFEYFSETQRNKGNFPGRFSGRQFSNSRSEMNVSTLELGDSALYLCASSHQPGLSAYNEQFFGPGTRLTVL.

This clonotype turned up a few times. The chain uses TRBV5-8 and TRBJ1-6, with D perhaps matching TRBD1 (5 bases). The ends were cut back, 0 bases at V and 10 bases at J, with 14 bases in the middle. CDR1 SGHTS and CDR2 YDEGEE come from the germline V gene. CDR3 length: 15 residues. The CDR3 region has the DNA TGTGCCAGCAGCTTGGGGGGCCTGACGCAGTCACCCCTCCACTTT. Protein: CASSLGGLTQSPLHF.

The V and J genes are TRBV5-1 and TRBJ1-1; no firm D call. The CDR3 covers 13 residues. Germline V gene sequence: CDR1 SGHRS, CDR2 YFSETQ. Trimming stripped 0 bases from V and 9 bases from J, with 12 bases between. For the CDR3, the DNA is TGCGCCAGCAGCTTGGATTTTAGAGGAAAAGCTTTCTTT. This gives the protein CASSLDFRGKAFF.

This clonotype appeared many times. The chain has TRBV4-2 and TRBJ2-7, with 16 bases identical to TRBD2. Germline values: CDR1 LGHNA, CDR2 YNFKEQ. There are 16 residues in the CDR3. Losses at the gene ends were 4 bases for V and 3 bases for J; bases not matched to a gene: 3. CDR3 region: CASSPGTSGGGYEQYF. The CDR3 DNA follows: TGTGCCAGCAGCCCTGGGACTAGCGGGGGGGGCTACGAGCAGTACTTC.

This chain uses TRBV5-1 with TRBJ2-3, with 8 bases aligning to TRBD1. V gave up 1 base and J gave up 0 bases; unmatched junction bases: 13. In germline, CDR1 is SGHRS, CDR2 YFSETQ. This CDR3 comprises 19 residues. The CDR3 DNA is TGCGCCAGCAGCTTGCAGGGGGCGGGCTTCTCCACGAGCACAGATACGCAGTATTTT. Translation gives CASSLQGAGFSTSTDTQYF.

V usage is TRBV4-2 and J usage is TRBJ2-5, with D uncertain. V was shortened by 1 base and J by 1 base, with 7 bases between the two germline ends. CDR3 length: 14 residues. The V gene's germline CDR1 is LGHNA and CDR2 YNFKEQ. CDR3 nucleotides: TGTGCCAGCAGCCAAGGAAACGTCCAAGAGACCCAGTACTTC. Its protein product is CASSQGNVQETQYF.

The rearrangement links TRBV10-3 to TRBJ2-3; 9 bases are a match to TRBD2. Germline lookup yields CDR1 ENHRY and CDR2 SYGVKD. CDR3 length equals 18 residues. V dropped 6 bases and J dropped 2; count of bases not matched to a gene: 15. The CDR3 is CAISASGDPSGITDTQYF. CDR3 sequence (DNA): TGTGCCATCAGCGCCAGTGGGGATCCTAGCGGGATCACAGATACGCAGTATTTT.

This clonotype was detected many times. The rearrangement joins TRBV5-1 to TRBJ2-3; D is perhaps TRBD2 (5 bases). Trimming pared 2 bases from V and 4 bases from J, leaving 5 bases between. This CDR3 has 12 residues. In germline, CDR1 is SGHRS, CDR2 YFSETQ. The CDR3 is CASSLLADTQYF. The CDR3 DNA sequence: TGCGCCAGCAGCTTACTAGCAGATACGCAGTATTTT.

This clonotype was seen only a few times. The V gene is TRBV7-2, the J gene TRBJ2-1; tentatively, D is TRBD1 (5 bases). Germline CDR1 reads SGHTA; CDR2 reads FQGNSA. V lost 5 bases and J lost 9, with 14 bases in between. The CDR3 runs to 13 residues. Written as DNA, the CDR3 is TGTGCCAGCAGCCCCCAGGGCTGGGCTGAGCAGTTCTTC. Translating gives CASSPQGWAEQFF.

This clonotype has a handful of counts. The chain joins TRBV5-1 to TRBJ2-3, with D uncertain. The length of the CDR3 is 14 residues. V was shortened by 0 bases and J by 4 bases, with 9 bases between the two germline ends. Germline CDR1 is SGHRS and CDR2 is YFSETQ. The CDR3, as DNA: TGCGCCAGCAGCTTGGCCGAAAGTGCAGATACGCAGTATTTT. Residues: CASSLAESADTQYF.

The rearrangement uses TRBV20-1 and TRBJ2-7; 10 positions match TRBD2. V lost 2 bases to trimming and J lost 2 bases; unmatched junction nucleotides: 6. CDR1 and CDR2 from the germline V gene are DFQATT and SNEGSKA (reference sequence). This CDR3 has 15 amino acids. The CDR3 sequence: CSARPLAGGTYEQYF. The CDR3 DNA follows: TGCAGTGCTAGACCCTTAGCGGGGGGCACCTACGAGCAGTACTTC.

The chain combines TRBV4-3 with TRBJ1-6; D gene unclear. V was pared by 2 bases and J by 5 bases, with 7 bases between. Germline-derived CDR1 and CDR2 are LGHNA and YSLEER. This CDR3 contains 14 residues. This CDR3 is CASSQSLDNSPLHF. As DNA, the CDR3 is TGCGCCAGCAGCCAATCACTAGATAATTCACCCCTCCACTTT.

This clonotype has more than one count but fewer than ten. V gene TRBV23-1 combines with J gene TRBJ2-5, with D possibly being TRBD2 (6 bases). TRBV23-1 is an open reading frame, and its role is uncertain. CDR3 length: 18 residues. V gave up 0 bases and J gave up 3 bases, with 20 bases separating them. The CDR3 reads CASSQSKLRREIKETQYF. The CDR3 nucleotides are TGCGCCAGCAGTCAATCGAAGTTGAGGAGGGAGATTAAAGAGACCCAGTACTTC.

This chain connects TRBV7-3 to TRBJ2-6; D gene unclear. The CDR3 totals 17 residues. The germline V gene has CDR1 SGHTA and CDR2 FQGTGA. The V gene lost 1 base and the J gene lost 0 bases, with 10 bases spanning the gap. The CDR3 nucleotides are TGTGCCAGCAGCTTAAGCGGCCCGAGCTCTGGGGCCAACGTCCTGACTTTC. This encodes CASSLSGPSSGANVLTF.

This clonotype was detected a few times. V and J are TRBV6-2 or TRBV6-3 and TRBJ2-1, with 7 bases matching TRBD2. This CDR3 has 14 residues. CDR1 is MNHEY, CDR2 SVGEGT, per germline. Unmatched junction bases numbered 8, after V lost 5 bases and J lost 7 bases. The CDR3 sequence: CASSLLLAQNEQFF. The CDR3 DNA sequence: TGTGCCAGCAGTCTCCTACTAGCGCAGAATGAGCAGTTCTTC.

This clonotype showed up just a few times. The V call is TRBV12-3 or TRBV12-4, the J call TRBJ2-1, with TRBD2 as a possible D gene (5 bases). V lost 7 bases and J 3 bases, leaving 16 bases between the germline ends. The CDR3 is 15 amino acids. The CDR3 reads CASTPFQRNYNEQFF. The DNA of the CDR3 is TGTGCCAGCACCCCATTCCAGCGGAACTACAATGAGCAGTTCTTC.

The chain carries TRBV20-1 and TRBJ2-1, with TRBD2 matching over 10 bases. V shed 4 bases, J shed 3 bases, and the junction held 3 bases outside the gene matches. The length of the CDR3 is 14 residues. The germline V gene encodes CDR1 DFQATT and CDR2 SNEGSKA (reference sequence). The CDR3 here is CSATSGRNYNEQFF. The CDR3 DNA follows: TGCAGTGCTACTAGCGGGAGAAACTACAATGAGCAGTTCTTC.

The V and J genes are TRBV27 and TRBJ2-7; 8 bases are shared with TRBD1. V was pared by 0 bases and J by 3 bases, with 7 bases of the junction left unmatched. Germline V gene sequence: CDR1 MNHEY, CDR2 SMNVEV (reference sequence). The CDR3 loop spans 16 amino acids. The CDR3 region is CASSLSTGGSGYEQYF. DNA of the CDR3: TGTGCCAGCAGTTTATCAACAGGGGGAAGCGGCTACGAGCAGTACTTC.

This sequence joins TRBV5-1 and TRBJ2-1; D is unresolved. Germline CDR1 SGHRS, CDR2 YFSETQ. The CDR3 runs 15 residues. V was cut by 1 base and J by 4 bases, with 12 bases left in between. Here the CDR3 reads CASSLTTESYNEQFF. The CDR3 DNA reads TGCGCCAGCAGCTTGACTACAGAGTCATACAATGAGCAGTTCTTC.

This clonotype has only a few counts. The chain joins TRBV9 to TRBJ2-4, with D perhaps matching TRBD2 (6 bases). Trimming stripped 4 bases from V and 7 bases from J, with 21 bases between. In germline, CDR1 is SGDLS, CDR2 YYNGEE. CDR3 size: 16 residues. This CDR3 is CASSRGTASSGNIQYF. CDR3 sequence (DNA): TGTGCCAGCAGCCGCGGGACGGCCTCCTCTGGGAACATTCAGTACTTC.

In this sample, this clonotype turned up a few times. The rearrangement joins TRBV6-5 to TRBJ2-7; D unclear. V lost 0 bases and J lost 4, with 13 bases in between. CDR1 is MNHEY and CDR2 is SVGAGI in the germline V gene. The length of the CDR3 is 15 residues. CDR3 protein: CASSYSSQVRYEQYF. CDR3 nucleotide sequence: TGTGCCAGCAGTTACTCTTCCCAGGTTCGATACGAGCAGTACTTC.

The chain employs TRBV12-3 or TRBV12-4 and TRBJ1-2; D is unresolved. The CDR3 has 14 amino acids. Trimming took 5 bases from V and 4 from J, leaving 14 bases between them. This CDR3 is CASSLQARGYGYTF. CDR3 nucleotide sequence: TGTGCCAGCAGTCTGCAGGCGAGAGGCTATGGCTACACCTTC.

This clonotype has just a few counts. The chain uses TRBV27 and TRBJ2-1; the match to TRBD2 covers 9 bases. V shed 4 bases, J shed 3 bases, and the junction held 7 bases outside the gene matches. This CDR3 has 16 residues. Germline assignment: CDR1 MNHEY and CDR2 SMNVEV (reference sequence). CDR3 protein: CASSSLGTSLYNEQFF. The CDR3 DNA reads as TGTGCCAGCAGTTCGCTCGGGACTAGCCTCTACAATGAGCAGTTCTTC.